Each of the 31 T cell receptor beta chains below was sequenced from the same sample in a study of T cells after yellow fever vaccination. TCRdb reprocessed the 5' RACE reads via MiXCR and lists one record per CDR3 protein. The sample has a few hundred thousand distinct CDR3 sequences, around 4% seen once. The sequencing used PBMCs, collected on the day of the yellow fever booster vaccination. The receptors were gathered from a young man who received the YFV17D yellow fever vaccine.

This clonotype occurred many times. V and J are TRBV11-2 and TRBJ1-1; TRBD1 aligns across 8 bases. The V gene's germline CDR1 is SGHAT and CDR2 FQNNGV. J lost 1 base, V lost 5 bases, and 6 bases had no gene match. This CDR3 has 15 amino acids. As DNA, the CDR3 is TGTGCCAGCAGCCCTAGGACAGGGACGAACACTGAAGCTTTCTTT. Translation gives CASSPRTGTNTEAFF. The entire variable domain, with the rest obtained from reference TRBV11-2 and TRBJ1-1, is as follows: EAGVAQSPRYKIIEKRQSVAFWCNPISGHATLYWYQQILGQGPKLLIQFQNNGVVDDSQLPKDRFSAERLKGVDSTLKIQPAKLEDSAVYLCASSPRTGTNTEAFFGQGTRLTVV.

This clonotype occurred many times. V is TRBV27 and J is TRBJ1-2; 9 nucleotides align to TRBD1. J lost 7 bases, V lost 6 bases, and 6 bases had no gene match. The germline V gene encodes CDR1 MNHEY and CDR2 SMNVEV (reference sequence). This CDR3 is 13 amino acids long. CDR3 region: CASRTGTGFGYTF. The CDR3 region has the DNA TGTGCCAGCAGGACCGGGACAGGGTTTGGCTACACCTTC.

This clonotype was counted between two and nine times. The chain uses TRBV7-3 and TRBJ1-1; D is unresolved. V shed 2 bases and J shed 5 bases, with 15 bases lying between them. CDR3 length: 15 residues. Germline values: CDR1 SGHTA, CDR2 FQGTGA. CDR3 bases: TGTGCCAGCAGCTTAGCCCGGGGTACGAGTACTGAAGCTTTCTTT. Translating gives CASSLARGTSTEAFF.

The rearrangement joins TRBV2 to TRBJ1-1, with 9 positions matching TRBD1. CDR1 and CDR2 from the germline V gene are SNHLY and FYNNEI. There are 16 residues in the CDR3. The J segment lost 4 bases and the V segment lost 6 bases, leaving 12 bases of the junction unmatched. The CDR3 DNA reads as TGTGCCAGCAGCGGGGACAGGGTTTGGAGGGGCACTGAAGCTTTCTTT. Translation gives CASSGDRVWRGTEAFF.

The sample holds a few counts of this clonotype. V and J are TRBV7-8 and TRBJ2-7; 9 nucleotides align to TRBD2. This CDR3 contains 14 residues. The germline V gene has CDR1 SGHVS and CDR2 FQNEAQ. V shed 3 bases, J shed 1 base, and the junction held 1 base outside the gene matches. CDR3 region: CASSLREGSYEQYF. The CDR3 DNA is TGTGCCAGCAGCTTGCGGGAGGGGTCCTACGAGCAGTACTTC.

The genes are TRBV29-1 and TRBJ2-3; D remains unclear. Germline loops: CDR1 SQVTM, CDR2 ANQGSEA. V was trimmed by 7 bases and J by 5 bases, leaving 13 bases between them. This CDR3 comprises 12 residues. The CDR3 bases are TGCAGCGAGGATCTATTGGGAGATACGCAGTATTTT. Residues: CSEDLLGDTQYF.

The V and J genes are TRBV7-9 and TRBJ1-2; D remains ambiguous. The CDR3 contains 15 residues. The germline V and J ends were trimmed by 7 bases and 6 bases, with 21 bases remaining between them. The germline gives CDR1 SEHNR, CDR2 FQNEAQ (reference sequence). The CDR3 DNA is TGTGCCAGCACCTCGATGACCCTCCCGCGGCATGGCTACACCTTC. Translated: CASTSMTLPRHGYTF.

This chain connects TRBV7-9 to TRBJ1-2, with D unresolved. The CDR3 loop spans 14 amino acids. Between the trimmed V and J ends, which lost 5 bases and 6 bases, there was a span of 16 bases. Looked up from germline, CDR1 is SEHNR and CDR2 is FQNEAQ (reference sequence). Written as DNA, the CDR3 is TGTGCCAGCAGCCCGTTAAGGCTACTAGATGGCTACACCTTC. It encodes CASSPLRLLDGYTF.

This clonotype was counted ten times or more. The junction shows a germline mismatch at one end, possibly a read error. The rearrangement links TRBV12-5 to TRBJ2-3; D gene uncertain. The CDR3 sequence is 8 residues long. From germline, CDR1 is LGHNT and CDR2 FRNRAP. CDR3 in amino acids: CASGVSDF. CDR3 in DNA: TGTGCTAGTGGCGTATCGGATTTT.

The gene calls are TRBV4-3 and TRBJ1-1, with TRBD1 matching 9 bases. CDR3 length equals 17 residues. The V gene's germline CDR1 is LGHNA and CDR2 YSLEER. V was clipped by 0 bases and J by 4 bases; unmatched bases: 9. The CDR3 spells CASSQDALQGASTEAFF. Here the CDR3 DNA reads TGCGCCAGCAGCCAAGATGCGCTACAGGGGGCGAGCACTGAAGCTTTCTTT.

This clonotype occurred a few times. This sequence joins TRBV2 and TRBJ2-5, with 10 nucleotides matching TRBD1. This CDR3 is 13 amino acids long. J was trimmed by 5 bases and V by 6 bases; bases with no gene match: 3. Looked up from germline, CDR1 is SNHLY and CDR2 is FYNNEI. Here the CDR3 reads CASRTGGWETQYF. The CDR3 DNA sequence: TGTGCCAGCAGGACAGGGGGCTGGGAGACCCAGTACTTC.

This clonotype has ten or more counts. CDR3 bases: TGCGCCAGCAGCCAAATGGAGGGCACAGATACGCAGTATTTT. Residues: CASSQMEGTDTQYF. The chain is built from TRBV4-1 and TRBJ2-3, with D possibly being TRBD2 (5 bases). Trimming stripped 2 bases from V and 1 base from J, with 7 bases between. The CDR3 spans 14 residues. CDR1 is MGHRA and CDR2 is YSYEKL in the germline V gene.

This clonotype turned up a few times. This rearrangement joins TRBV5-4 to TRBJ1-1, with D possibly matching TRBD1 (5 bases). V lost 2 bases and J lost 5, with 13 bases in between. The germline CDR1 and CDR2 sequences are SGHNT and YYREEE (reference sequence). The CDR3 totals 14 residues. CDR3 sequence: CASSLGTVRTEAFF. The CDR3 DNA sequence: TGTGCCAGCAGCTTAGGGACTGTGAGAACTGAAGCTTTCTTT.

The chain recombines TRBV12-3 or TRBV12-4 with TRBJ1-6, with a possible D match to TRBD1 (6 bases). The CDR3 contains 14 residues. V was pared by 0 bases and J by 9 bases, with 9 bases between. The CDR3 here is CASSLAQGASPLHF. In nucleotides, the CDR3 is TGTGCCAGCAGTTTAGCACAGGGCGCTTCACCCCTCCACTTT.

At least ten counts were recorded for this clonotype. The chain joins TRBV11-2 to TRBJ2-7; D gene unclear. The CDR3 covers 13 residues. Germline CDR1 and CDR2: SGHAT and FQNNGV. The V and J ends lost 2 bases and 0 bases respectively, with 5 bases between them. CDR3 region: CASSLSASYEQYV. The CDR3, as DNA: TGTGCCAGCAGCTTATCGGCCTCCTACGAGCAGTACGTC.

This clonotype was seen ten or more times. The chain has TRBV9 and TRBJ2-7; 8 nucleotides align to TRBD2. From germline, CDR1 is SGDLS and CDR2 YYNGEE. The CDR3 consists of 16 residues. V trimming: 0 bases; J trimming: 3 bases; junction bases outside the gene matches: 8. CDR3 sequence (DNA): TGTGCCAGCAGCGTAGAACTAGCGGAGACACACTACGAGCAGTACGTC. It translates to CASSVELAETHYEQYV.

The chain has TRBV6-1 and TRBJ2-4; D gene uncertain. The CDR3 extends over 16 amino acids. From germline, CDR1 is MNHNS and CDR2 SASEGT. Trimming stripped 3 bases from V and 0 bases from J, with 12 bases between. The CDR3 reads CASSDGPYGAKNIQYF. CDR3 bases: TGTGCCAGCAGTGATGGGCCTTACGGAGCCAAAAACATTCAGTACTTC.

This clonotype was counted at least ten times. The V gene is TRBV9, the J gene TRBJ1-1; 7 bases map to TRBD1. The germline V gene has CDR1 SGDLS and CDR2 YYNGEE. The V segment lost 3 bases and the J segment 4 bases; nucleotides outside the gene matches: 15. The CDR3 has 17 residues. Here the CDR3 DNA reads TGTGCCAGCAGCGAAACAAGACAGGGTGTAACGGGCACTGAAGCTTTCTTT. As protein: CASSETRQGVTGTEAFF. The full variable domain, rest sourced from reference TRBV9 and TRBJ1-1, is DSGVTQTPKHLITATGQRVTLRCSPRSGDLSVYWYQQSLDQGLQFLIQYYNGEERAKGNILERFSAQQFPDLHSELNLSSLELGDSALYFCASSETRQGVTGTEAFFGQGTRLTVV.

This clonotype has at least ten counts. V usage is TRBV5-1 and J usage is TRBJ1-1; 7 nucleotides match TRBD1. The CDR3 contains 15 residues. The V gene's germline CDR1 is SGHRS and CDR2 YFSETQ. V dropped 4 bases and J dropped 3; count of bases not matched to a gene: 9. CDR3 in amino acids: CASSRTGGDDTEAFF. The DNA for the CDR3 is TGCGCCAGCAGCCGGACAGGAGGGGATGACACTGAAGCTTTCTTT.

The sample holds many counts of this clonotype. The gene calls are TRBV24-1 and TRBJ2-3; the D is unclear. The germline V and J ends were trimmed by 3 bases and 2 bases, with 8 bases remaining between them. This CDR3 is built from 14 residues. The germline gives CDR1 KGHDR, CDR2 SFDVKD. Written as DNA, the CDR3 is TGTGCCACCAGTGATAGTATTTCCACAGATACGCAGTATTTT. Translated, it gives CATSDSISTDTQYF.

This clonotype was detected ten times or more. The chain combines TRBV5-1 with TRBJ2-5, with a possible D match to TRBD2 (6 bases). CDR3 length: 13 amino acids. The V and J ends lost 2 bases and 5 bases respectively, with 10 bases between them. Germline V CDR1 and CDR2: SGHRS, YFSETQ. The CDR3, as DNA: TGCGCCAGCAGCTTACGGAGGGCCGAGACCCAGTACTTC. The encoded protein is CASSLRRAETQYF.

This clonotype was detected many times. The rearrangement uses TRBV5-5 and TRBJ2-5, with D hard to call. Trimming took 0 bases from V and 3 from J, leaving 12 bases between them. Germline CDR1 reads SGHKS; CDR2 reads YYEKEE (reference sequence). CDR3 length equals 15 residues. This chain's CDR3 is CASSLGPDGKETQYF. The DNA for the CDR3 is TGTGCCAGCAGCTTGGGACCCGACGGTAAAGAGACCCAGTACTTC. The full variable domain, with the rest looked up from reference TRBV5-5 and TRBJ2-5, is DAGVTQSPTHLIKTRGQQVTLRCSPISGHKSVSWYQQVLGQGPQFIFQYYEKEERGRGNFPDRFSARQFPNYSSELNVNALLLGDSALYLCASSLGPDGKETQYFGPGTRLLVL.

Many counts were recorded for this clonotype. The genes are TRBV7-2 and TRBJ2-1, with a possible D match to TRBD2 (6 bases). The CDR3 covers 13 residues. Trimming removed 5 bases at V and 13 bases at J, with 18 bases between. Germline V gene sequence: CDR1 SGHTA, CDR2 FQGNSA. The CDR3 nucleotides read TGTGCCAGCAGCCCCCTCCATAGCGGCAGCCAGTTCTTC. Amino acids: CASSPLHSGSQFF.

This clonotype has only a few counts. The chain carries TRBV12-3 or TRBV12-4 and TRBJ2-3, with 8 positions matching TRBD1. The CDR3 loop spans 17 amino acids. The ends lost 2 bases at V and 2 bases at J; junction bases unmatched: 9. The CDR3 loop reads CASSLFLQGAPTDTQYF. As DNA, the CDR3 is TGTGCCAGCAGTTTATTTTTGCAGGGGGCCCCCACAGATACGCAGTATTTT.

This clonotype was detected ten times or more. CDR3 bases: TGCGCCAGCAGCCCCGGGACAGGGCCCACCGGGGAGCTGTTTTTT. It codes for CASSPGTGPTGELFF. The chain has TRBV5-1 and TRBJ2-2; 9 bases match TRBD1. Trimming cost V 4 bases and J 4 bases; bases outside gene matches: 5. This CDR3 has 15 amino acids. Germline V gene lookup returns CDR1 SGHRS and CDR2 YFSETQ.

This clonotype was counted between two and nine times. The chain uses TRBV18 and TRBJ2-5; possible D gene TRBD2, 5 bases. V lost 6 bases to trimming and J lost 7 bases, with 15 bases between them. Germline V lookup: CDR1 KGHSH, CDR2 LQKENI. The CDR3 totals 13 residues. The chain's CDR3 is CASSPGSAVTQYF. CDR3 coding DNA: TGTGCCAGCTCTCCGGGGTCGGCGGTGACCCAGTACTTC.

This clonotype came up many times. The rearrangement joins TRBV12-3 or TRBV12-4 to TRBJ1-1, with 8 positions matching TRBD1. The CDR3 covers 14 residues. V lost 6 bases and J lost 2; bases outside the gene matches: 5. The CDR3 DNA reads TGTGCCAGCAGGACGGGACAGGCAAACACTGAAGCTTTCTTT. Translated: CASRTGQANTEAFF.

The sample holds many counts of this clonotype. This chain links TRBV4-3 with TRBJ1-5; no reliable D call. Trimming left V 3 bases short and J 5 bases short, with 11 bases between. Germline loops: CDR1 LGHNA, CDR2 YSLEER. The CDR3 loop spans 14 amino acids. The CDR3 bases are TGCGCCAGCAGCCAGAGCAACGAAGATCAGCCCCAGCATTTT. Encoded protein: CASSQSNEDQPQHF.

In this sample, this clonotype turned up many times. CDR3 nucleotide sequence: TGCAGCGTTGAAGAGGGGTTTACGCAGTATTTT. Its translation is CSVEEGFTQYF. The chain couples TRBV29-1 to TRBJ2-3; D call uncertain. The CDR3 totals 11 residues. Germline assignment: CDR1 SQVTM and CDR2 ANQGSEA. V shed 0 bases and J shed 8 bases, with 6 bases lying between them.

This CDR3 reads CASSSPGTSGFEQYF. As DNA, the CDR3 is TGTGCCAGTAGTTCCCCCGGGACTAGCGGGTTCGAGCAGTACTTC. The chain has TRBV19 and TRBJ2-7, with 12 bases aligning to TRBD2. Germline trimming cut 5 bases from V and 6 bases from J; bases unmatched to any gene: 8. The CDR3 spans 15 residues. Germline CDR1 is LNHDA and CDR2 is SQIVND (reference sequence).

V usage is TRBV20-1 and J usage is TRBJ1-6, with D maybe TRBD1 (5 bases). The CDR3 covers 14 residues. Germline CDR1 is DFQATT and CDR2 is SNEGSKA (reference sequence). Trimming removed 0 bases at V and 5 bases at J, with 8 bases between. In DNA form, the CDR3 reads TGCAGTGCTAGAGAGAGGGGAAATAATTCACCCCTCCACTTT. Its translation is CSARERGNNSPLHF.